This TCR beta chain appears in the sequencing data of a study of T cells in localized non-small cell lung cancer. Study outcomes and limitations: The study detected a median around 57 of the top 100 tumor clones in adjacent lung. Sequencing was restricted to one tumor region; therefore, heterogeneity remains possible.

Profiling relied on immunoSEQ multiplex PCR, and the TCRdb table lists in-frame clones only, not all of them. The data hold about 39,000 clones, with more than 75% observed a single time. With regard to this clone: Its target is not known.

This specimen was PBMCs, taken before any cancer treatment. The receptor was isolated from a woman aged 40-69 years with stage II squamous cell lung carcinoma.

The CDR3 coding sequence is TGTGCCAGCAGTGAACCCTGGACGTCCAATGAGCAGTTCTTC. It encodes CASSEPWTSNEQFF. The chain joins TRBV6-1 to TRBJ2-1; D is ambiguous. Germline V gives CDR1 MNHNS, CDR2 SASEGT. V gave up 2 bases and J gave up 6 bases, with 11 bases separating them. CDR3 length equals 14 residues.